This is a list of T cell receptor beta chains from one sample in a study of monozygotic twins with inflammatory bowel disease. TCRdb re-called the 5' RACE reads, yielding one record per CDR3 amino acid sequence without DNA. The sample includes about 330,000 distinct CDR3 sequences. What was sequenced was blood. The receptors stem from a human donor with ulcerative colitis or Crohn's disease, or a healthy co-twin of an affected twin (not recorded which). Both conserved end residues are part of each CDR3.

cdr3_aa	v_call	j_call
CASSQVFGAAYNEQFF	TRBV4-3	TRBJ2-1
CASSSTLQRSGNTIYF	TRBV6-2/TRBV6-3	TRBJ1-3
CATSIRDRPPLETQYF	TRBV15	TRBJ2-5
CSAWDSSPGTQYF	TRBV20-1	TRBJ2-5
CASGLGTGNQPQHF	TRBV6-1	TRBJ1-5
CASSRRGWGTEAFF	TRBV5-6	TRBJ1-1
CASRPLPTDTQYF	TRBV5-5	TRBJ2-3
CASSLVRYEKLFF	TRBV7-2	TRBJ1-4
CASSPGTGGPGYTF	TRBV18	TRBJ1-2
CRVSGADEQFF	TRBV20-1	TRBJ2-1
CASSLIPGDEQYF	TRBV9	TRBJ2-7
CASSLWGGGSVYNEQFF	TRBV27	TRBJ2-1
CASSTGVDTGELFF	TRBV19	TRBJ2-2
CASTDVRTASYEQYF	TRBV28	TRBJ2-7
CASSIPPGIGEKLFF	TRBV19	TRBJ1-4
CASSPYTDQPQHF	TRBV18	TRBJ1-5
CASSRDSIMNTEAFF	TRBV12-3/TRBV12-4	TRBJ1-1
CASSSTTDWNTEAFF	TRBV13	TRBJ1-1
CSARRGTGYEQFF	TRBV20-1	TRBJ2-1
CASSQEGQGIRYTF	TRBV4-1	TRBJ1-2
CSVEGNGTPEAFF	TRBV29-1	TRBJ1-1
CASSSGTESNYGYTF	TRBV27	TRBJ1-2
CASSQMGSGTSYEQYF	TRBV4-1	TRBJ2-7
CASSYPRDGISTDTQYF	TRBV6-5	TRBJ2-3
CASSPSAGNGYTF	TRBV18	TRBJ1-2
CASSPEAGREQFF	TRBV5-1	TRBJ2-1
CAISESRDTTEAFF	TRBV10-3	TRBJ1-1
CSVNEGRSYEQYF	TRBV29-1	TRBJ2-7
CSARVGAGQPQHF	TRBV20-1	TRBJ1-5
CASSTGTNNQPQHF	TRBV5-1	TRBJ1-5
CASSLTGHIQYF	TRBV5-5	TRBJ2-4
CASRGRGGSTDTQYF	TRBV5-5	TRBJ2-3
CATRTGQGDTQYF	TRBV5-1	TRBJ2-3
CASTFFGSGTDTQYF	TRBV5-1	TRBJ2-3
CSARDNLAGYNEQFF	TRBV20-1	TRBJ2-1
CSVEGGTGRETQYF	TRBV29-1	TRBJ2-5
CSARRASQETQYF	TRBV20-1	TRBJ2-5
CASSSIHRDTGSETQYF	TRBV5-6	TRBJ2-5
CSTRTSPYEQYF	TRBV29-1	TRBJ2-7
CASSQLRGGTEAFF	TRBV5-1	TRBJ1-1
CATGGYLGEQFF	TRBV5-5	TRBJ2-1
CSAWYSNYGYTF	TRBV20-1	TRBJ1-2
CASRPTAGGSGANVLTF	TRBV6-4	TRBJ2-6
CASSSGRDTGELFF	TRBV6-2/TRBV6-3	TRBJ2-2
CASSLGSSMNTEAFF	TRBV7-9	TRBJ1-1
CSAPDSGGAPDTQYF	TRBV20-1	TRBJ2-3
CASRSTGGTYEQYF	TRBV7-8	TRBJ2-7
CASSSQVNYEQYF	TRBV13	TRBJ2-7